This TCR beta chain was identified in a study of cytomegalovirus exposure and HLA in healthy donors. Study information: Falling in the Caucasian-associated ancestry cluster were about 82% of under 450 genotyped donors.

The PCR contained 60 Vbeta and 13 Jbeta primers. TCRdb's copy holds only in-frame clones and misses some; the assay was immunoSEQ multiplex PCR. The sample includes some 160,000 clones, roughly 85% of them seen just once. The CDR3 consists of 15 residues. Germline-derived CDR1 and CDR2 are MNHEY and SVGAGI. J lost 4 bases, V lost 4 bases, and 7 bases had no gene match. This chain joins TRBV6-5 and TRBJ1-1, with 9 bases aligning to TRBD1. Sequenced input: PBMCs. This clonotype was sampled from a young woman in good health and CMV-seronegative. CDR3 sequence (DNA): TGTGCCAGCAGTTCCATACAGGGGGCTATCACTGAAGCTTTCTTT. Its translation is CASSSIQGAITEAFF.